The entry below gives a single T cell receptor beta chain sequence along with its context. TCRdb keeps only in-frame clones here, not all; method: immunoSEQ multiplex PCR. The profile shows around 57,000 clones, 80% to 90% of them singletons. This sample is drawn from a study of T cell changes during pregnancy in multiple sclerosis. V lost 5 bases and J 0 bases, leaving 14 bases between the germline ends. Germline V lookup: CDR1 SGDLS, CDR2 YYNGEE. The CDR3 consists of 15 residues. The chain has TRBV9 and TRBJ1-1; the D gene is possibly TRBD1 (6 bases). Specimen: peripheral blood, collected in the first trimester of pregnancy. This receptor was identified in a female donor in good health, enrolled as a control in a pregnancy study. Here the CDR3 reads CASSKSGGLNTEAFF. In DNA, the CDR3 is TGTGCCAGCAGTAAATCGGGGGGGCTGAACACTGAAGCTTTCTTT.